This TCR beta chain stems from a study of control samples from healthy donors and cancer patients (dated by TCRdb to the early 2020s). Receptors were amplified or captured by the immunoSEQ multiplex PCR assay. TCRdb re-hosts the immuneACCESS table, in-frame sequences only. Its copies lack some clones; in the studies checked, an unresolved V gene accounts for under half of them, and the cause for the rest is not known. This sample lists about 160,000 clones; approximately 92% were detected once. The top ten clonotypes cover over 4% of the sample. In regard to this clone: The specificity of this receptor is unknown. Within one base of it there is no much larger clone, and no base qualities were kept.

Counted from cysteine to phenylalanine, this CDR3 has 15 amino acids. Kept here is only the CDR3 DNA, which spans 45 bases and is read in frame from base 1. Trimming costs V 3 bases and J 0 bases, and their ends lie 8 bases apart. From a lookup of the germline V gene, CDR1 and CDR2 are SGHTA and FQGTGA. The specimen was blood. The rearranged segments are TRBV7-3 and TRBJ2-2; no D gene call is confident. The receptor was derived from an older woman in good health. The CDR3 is CASSLTLANTGELFF. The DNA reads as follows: TGTGCCAGCAGCTTGACACTCGCGAACACCGGGGAGCTGTTTTTT.